The sequence of this TCR beta chain was determined in a study of blood T cells in healthy people across ages. At the level of the study: Roughly one uniquely barcoded beta molecule per two T cells was captured. Study findings and constraints: Estimates drawn from one million T cells were deemed to understate diversity.

The J segment lost 2 bases and the V segment lost 1 base, leaving 11 bases of the junction unmatched. Germline CDR1 is SGHRS and CDR2 is YFSETQ. The CDR3 runs 17 residues. A second PCR of about 6 to 11 cycles used a sample-barcoded 5' primer and a J-beta primer mix. TCRdb used MiXCR to reprocess the 5' RACE reads, holding one entry per CDR3 protein. The sample consists of 650,000 to 800,000 distinct CDR3 sequences, under 45% of them appearing once. Donors were systemically healthy Caucasian individuals from Russia aged about 6 to 95 years. As regards this clonotype: What it recognizes is unknown.

This clonotype was sampled from a man aged 55 to 69 in good health. The V gene is TRBV5-1, the J gene TRBJ2-7, with TRBD2 identical over 8 bases. Sequenced sample: blood. The CDR3 DNA reads as TGCGCCAGCAGCTTGAACTCTGCGGGGGGTCGCCCCTACGAGCAGTACTTC. Translating gives CASSLNSAGGRPYEQYF.